This is a list of T cell receptor beta chains from one sample in a study of cytomegalovirus exposure and HLA in healthy donors. Generated by immunoSEQ multiplex PCR, the TCRdb table keeps only in-frame clones and is missing some. The data hold 110,000 or so clones, with 82% observed a single time. The material sequenced was PBMCs. The source is a young woman in good health and CMV-seronegative. CDR3s include the opening cysteine and the closing phenylalanine or tryptophan.

j_call,cdr3_length,v_call,cdr3_aa
TRBJ2-1,19,TRBV5-4,CASSFGLAGGVGINNEQFF
TRBJ2-2,15,TRBV29-1,CSVDLPGLGTGELFF
TRBJ1-2,13,TRBV2,CASSESTPYGYTF
TRBJ1-4,16,TRBV5-5,CASSLDWAATNEKLFF
TRBJ1-1,13,TRBV19,CASSIQGATEAFF
TRBJ2-3,15,TRBV4-3,CASSQDVQSTDTQYF
TRBJ1-4,14,TRBV2,CASTSDRRREKLFF
TRBJ2-5,16,TRBV9,CASSGESGQLQETQYF
TRBJ1-1,15,TRBV7-2,CASSLARGTAEEAFF
TRBJ2-5,15,TRBV5-1,CASSYNTGDQETQYF
TRBJ1-1,15,TRBV27,CASSPGQGVNTEAFF
TRBJ2-6,19,TRBV9,CASSVASQTPRSGANVLTF
TRBJ1-1,15,TRBV5-4,CASSLAGTGGGEAFF
TRBJ1-2,13,TRBV19,CASSIRGDYGYTF
TRBJ1-1,15,TRBV4-1,CASRPGQGLSTEAFF
TRBJ2-1,16,TRBV9,CASSASPKLTGQKQFF
TRBJ2-7,11,TRBV19,CASSRGYEQYF
TRBJ1-1,12,TRBV29-1,CSVRNGDTEAFF
TRBJ2-3,15,TRBV14,CASSLELAESDTQYF
TRBJ1-2,15,TRBV19,CASSTQTDTNYGYTF
TRBJ2-1,13,TRBV4-2,CASSQVGGNEQFF
TRBJ2-7,14,TRBV27,CASSSQGVGHEQYF
TRBJ2-1,15,TRBV4-3,CASSPAGDSYNEQFF
TRBJ1-4,11,TRBV5-3,CARTLSEKLFF